This T cell receptor beta chain is from a study of PD-L1 blockade in urothelial cancer (dated by TCRdb to about 2017). The study in broad terms: All patients started therapy in the mid-2010s and received atezolizumab 1,200 mg intravenously every 3 weeks. Blood samples were analyzed 3 weeks after the start of treatment (second dose) and 6 weeks after the start of treatment. Durable clinical benefit was achieved by nine patients but not by the remaining 20. In the same patients, whole exome sequencing and RNA sequencing of pretreatment tumors were performed in addition to TCR sequencing. Twenty-five of 29 patients were identified as males with urothelial cancer of bladder origin, and a prior smoking history was reported by 18 of 29 patients. Somatic, immune and clinical correlates of response to PD-L1 blockade with atezolizumab in urothelial cancer were the focus of an exploratory multi-omic analysis. An ECOG performance status of 0 or 1 was recorded for the patients, and 0 to 3 prior chemotherapy regimens had been received by the patients. Around 30 patients had pretreatment blood TCR-seq, some 25 had at least one posttreatment blood collection, and some 25 had tumor TCR-seq. Pretreatment tumor samples, along with matched peripheral blood collected serially before and after atezolizumab treatment, underwent TCR sequencing. Durable clinical benefit was defined as progression-free survival longer than 6 months, and TCR features were also tested against progression-free and overall survival. A median of roughly 140,000 T cells and some 84,000 unique TCRs was obtained from blood samples, and a median clonality of roughly 0.074 was observed.

The full study reports these points: Improved progression-free and overall survival was associated with having pretreatment peripheral blood TCR clonality below the median. Patients with durable benefit showed greater expansion of tumor-associated TCR clones in peripheral blood 3 weeks after starting treatment (n of about 20, p = 0.022). Because the sample size was small (n of about 31) and many of the analyses were exploratory, the results are meant to be hypothesis-generating.

Relative to germline, V is 5 bases shorter and J is 6 bases shorter, with 16 bases between their ends. CDR1 and CDR2, looked up from the germline V gene (reference sequence), are LNHDA and SQIVND. The CDR3 contains 15 residues, cysteine and phenylalanine counted. The read is trimmed to its CDR3 DNA, 45 bases read in frame from base 1. Synthetic TCR analog templates were spiked into each PCR so that absolute template abundance could be estimated from read counts. The immunoSEQ assay was used to amplify TCRbeta CDR3 regions from genomic DNA with bias-controlled V and J gene primers. Sequencing of rearranged TCRbeta segments was done at approximately 20X coverage. Concerning the study's data processing: Sequencing errors were corrected by clustering, and CDR3s were annotated against IMGT so that V, D and J genes could be assigned. Downstream analyses used only productive TCRbeta rearrangements and left out out-of-frame or stop-codon sequences. Clonality was calculated as one minus the Shannon entropy normalized by the log of the number of unique productive sequences. Clones differing between time points or between blood and tumor were identified by Fisher's exact test with Benjamini-Hochberg correction at adjusted p below 0.01. The table was pulled from immuneACCESS by TCRdb, which kept in-frame rearrangements only. Such tables lose some clones; where checked, under half of the loss comes from unresolved V genes, and the rest has no known cause. Clone size and V and J calls were adopted from that table, with D and trimming inferred from the DNA. The sample table records under 40,000 clones; over 75% of these occur just once. 8.3% of the sample is in the top ten clones.

A total of 25 to 35 patients with locally advanced or metastatic urothelial carcinoma, treated at Memorial Sloan Kettering on a trial protocol, made up the cohort. Peripheral blood mononuclear cells were collected pretreatment and during treatment, with between 1 and 8 total time points per patient. The Qiagen DNeasy Blood extraction kit was used to purify genomic DNA from total PBMCs and tumor samples. Collected pretreatment and during treatment, PBMCs were isolated and stored as previously described. Notes on this clone: The target of this receptor is not known. No base quality values were provided; no much bigger clone lies one nucleotide off.

The clonotype was recovered from a man in his 70s with urothelial cancer. The material sequenced was PBMCs, taken around atezolizumab (anti-PD-L1) treatment. The chain is made from TRBV19 and TRBJ1-4, with no confidently assigned D gene. The DNA sequence reads TGTGCCAGTAGTTTGTATCACGAAACGGATGAAAAACTGTTTTTT. Translated, this gives CASSLYHETDEKLFF.